This T cell receptor (beta chain) emerged from a study of blood T cell repertoires in COVID-19. CDR3 size: 17 residues. Germline trimming cut 4 bases from V and 6 bases from J; bases unmatched to any gene: 11. Germline values: CDR1 LNHDA, CDR2 SQIVND (reference sequence). Profiled with immunoSEQ multiplex PCR; TCRdb holds only in-frame clones, not every one. The table records 15,000 to 20,000 clones, 70% to 90% of them present only once. This clonotype originated in a human donor in a cohort sampled during active COVID-19. The chain combines TRBV19 with TRBJ2-4, with TRBD2 identical over 11 bases. The sample was peripheral blood. CDR3 loop: CASSTILSGGARNIQYF. DNA for the CDR3: TGTGCCAGTAGTACCATCCTTAGCGGGGGGGCTCGAAACATTCAGTACTTC. Drawing the rest from reference TRBV19 and TRBJ2-4, the complete variable domain is DGGITQSPKYLFRKEGQNVTLSCEQNLNHDAMYWYRQDPGQGLRLIYYSQIVNDFQKGDIAEGYSVSREKKESFPLTVTSAQKNPTAFYLCASSTILSGGARNIQYFGAGTRLSVL.